The present T cell receptor beta chain was sequenced within a study of CD8 T cells in ankylosing spondylitis. Study-level results: Roughly 8 highly homologous variants formed a TCR beta motif that appeared characteristic of ankylosing spondylitis blood.

Each CDR3 protein gets one entry after TCRdb re-called the 5' RACE reads with MiXCR. The table lists 700,000 to 850,000 distinct CDR3 sequences, about 10% of them singletons. This clonotype was seen a handful of times. The antigen is not known. The sequencing sample was made of blood, either unsorted or a sorted T cell fraction (not recorded which). The TCR sequence derives from a male donor with ankylosing spondylitis.

For the CDR3, the DNA is TGTGCCAGCAGCTTAGGGGGGGTCTCGAACACCGGGGAGCTGTTTTTT. This codes for CASSLGGVSNTGELFF. J is TRBJ2-2 and V is TRBV7-2; D is perhaps TRBD2 (6 bases). The CDR3 runs to 16 residues. Germline V gives CDR1 SGHTA, CDR2 FQGNSA. V lost 1 base, J lost 0 bases, and 9 bases lay in between.